This T cell receptor (beta chain) was obtained from a study of blood T cell repertoires in COVID-19. Looking at the study overall: Sites in the United States, Italy and Spain provided acute and convalescent COVID-19 samples. PBMCs, B-cell-depleted T cells, or T cells were the source of the cDNA or gDNA that made up the material.

Trimming took 7 bases from V and 4 from J, leaving 11 bases between them. The CDR3 has 13 residues. Germline assignment: CDR1 LNHDA and CDR2 SQIVND (reference sequence). Per the original data handling: Nucleated cell counts were estimated from reference gene primer amplification. The table came from immunoSEQ multiplex PCR; TCRdb's copy has only in-frame clones and leaves some out. V, J and clone size reflect that table, while D and trimming were determined from the DNA. Here the sample spans about 77,000 clones, 80% being singletons. This rearrangement joins TRBV19 to TRBJ1-5; TRBD1 is a possible D gene (5 bases). Sequencing was performed on peripheral blood. This TCR came from a woman in her seventies with acute or convalescent COVID-19. The CDR3 DNA sequence: TGTGCCAGTAAGCGACAGTTAAATCAGCCCCAGCATTTT. Protein product: CASKRQLNQPQHF.